These 32 T cell receptor beta chains were sequenced from one sample in a study of cytomegalovirus exposure and HLA in healthy donors. The primer mix had 60 Vbeta and 13 Jbeta primers. Data came from immunoSEQ multiplex PCR; TCRdb stores just in-frame clones and leaves some out. Of some 130,000 clones listed, over 75% were seen once; the top ten hold around 5%. The source material was PBMCs. The receptors were sampled from a man younger than 45 in good health.

V and J are TRBV7-7 and TRBJ2-3; 9 bases are a match to TRBD1. The CDR3 sequence is 15 residues long. Germline CDR1 and CDR2: SSHAT and FNYEAQ (reference sequence). V trimming: 5 bases; J trimming: 2 bases; junction bases outside the gene matches: 5. CDR3 loop: CASSPDRGNTDTQYF. The CDR3 region has the DNA TGTGCCAGCAGCCCCGACAGGGGGAACACAGATACGCAGTATTTT.

The chain carries TRBV28 and TRBJ2-3; 9 positions agree with TRBD1. The CDR3 has 15 residues. Trimming took 2 bases from V and 3 from J; bases not matched to a gene: 3. Per the germline V gene, CDR1 is MDHEN and CDR2 is SYDVKM. In nucleotides, the CDR3 is TGTGCCAGCAGTTTACTCGGGACAGGGACAGATACGCAGTATTTT. This gives the protein CASSLLGTGTDTQYF.

This clone occurred once. The V call is TRBV7-9, the J call TRBJ1-2; 8 bases match TRBD1. From germline, CDR1 is SEHNR and CDR2 FQNEAQ (reference sequence). V was pared by 5 bases and J by 6 bases, with 11 bases of the junction left unmatched. The CDR3 has 15 residues. The CDR3 reads CASSLPRGRIDGYTF. For the CDR3, the DNA is TGTGCCAGCAGCCTCCCCAGGGGGCGCATCGATGGCTACACCTTC.

V gene TRBV5-6 combines with J gene TRBJ2-1; 7 bases are a match to TRBD1. Germline CDR1 SGHDT, CDR2 YYEEEE. J was trimmed by 8 bases and V by 3 bases; bases with no gene match: 8. The CDR3 is 14 amino acids. CDR3 protein: CASSYTDRVHEQFF. CDR3 bases: TGTGCCAGCAGCTATACCGACAGGGTCCATGAGCAGTTCTTC. The entire variable domain, with the rest obtained from reference TRBV5-6 and TRBJ2-1, is as follows: DAGVTQSPTHLIKTRGQQVTLRCSPKSGHDTVSWYQQALGQGPQFIFQYYEEEERQRGNFPDRFSGHQFPNYSSELNVNALLLGDSALYLCASSYTDRVHEQFFGPGTRLTVL.

About this clone itself: One end of the junction varies from germline; a read error may be responsible. The chain uses TRBV7-9 and TRBJ1-4; TRBD1 is a possible D gene (6 bases). This CDR3 has 14 residues. Germline V lookup: CDR1 SEHNR, CDR2 FQNEAQ (reference sequence). CDR3 bases: TGTTCCAGCAGCCTACAGGGTTATGGTGAAAAACTGTTTTTT. Protein: CSSSLQGYGEKLFF. The complete variable domain, with remaining parts taken from reference TRBV7-9 and TRBJ1-4, reads DTGVSQNPRHKITKRGQNVTFRCDPISEHNRLYWYRQTLGQGPEFLTYFQNEAQLEKSRLLSDRFSAERPKGSFSTLEIQRTEQGDSAMYLCSSSLQGYGEKLFFGSGTQLSVL.

J is TRBJ2-1 and V is TRBV19; 10 bases map to TRBD1. J lost 5 bases, V lost 3 bases, and 13 bases had no gene match. This CDR3 region has 18 residues. The V gene's germline CDR1 is LNHDA and CDR2 SQIVND (reference sequence). CDR3 in DNA: TGTGCCAGTAGTATGGGGACAGGGGAAGGAGCGGAAAACAATGAGCAGTTCTTC. Amino acids: CASSMGTGEGAENNEQFF.

The J gene is TRBJ1-5, the V gene TRBV2, with D possibly TRBD1 on 6 matching bases. Trimming took off 8 bases at V and 0 bases at J, with 11 bases between the two ends. Germline V CDR1 and CDR2: SNHLY, FYNNEI. The CDR3 totals 14 residues. CDR3 DNA sequence: TGTGCCAGCCAGGGGACGTATAGCAATCAGCCCCAGCATTTT. Translation: CASQGTYSNQPQHF.

The gene calls are TRBV6-6 and TRBJ2-6; D gene uncertain. This CDR3 has 15 residues. CDR1 is MNHNY, CDR2 SVGAGI, per germline (reference sequence). Trimming stripped 2 bases from V and 4 bases from J, with 9 bases between. CDR3 amino acids: CASSYLQAGANVLTF. As DNA, the CDR3 is TGTGCCAGCAGTTACCTGCAGGCCGGGGCCAACGTCCTGACTTTC.

This chain links TRBV27 with TRBJ2-7; TRBD2 aligns across 9 bases. Germline V gene sequence: CDR1 MNHEY, CDR2 SMNVEV (reference sequence). The CDR3 extends over 14 amino acids. With 2 bases clipped from V and 3 bases from J, the junction kept 2 bases outside the gene matches. CDR3 DNA sequence: TGTGCCAGCAGTTTAAGACTAGCGGACTACGAGCAGTACTTC. It yields the protein CASSLRLADYEQYF.

This chain links TRBV5-1 with TRBJ2-3; 7 bases align to TRBD2. Germline assignment: CDR1 SGHRS and CDR2 YFSETQ. CDR3 length equals 14 residues. The V segment lost 1 base and the J segment 5 bases; nucleotides outside the gene matches: 4. Here the CDR3 DNA reads TGCGCCAGCAGCTTGATGACGGGAGGAGATACGCAGTATTTT. This translates into CASSLMTGGDTQYF.

The chain carries TRBV28 and TRBJ1-3; 10 bases are a match to TRBD1. The CDR3 covers 15 residues. Germline V gene sequence: CDR1 MDHEN, CDR2 SYDVKM. V shed 6 bases, J shed 2 bases, and the junction held 4 bases outside the gene matches. The chain's CDR3 is CASSQTGGTGNTIYF. DNA of the CDR3: TGTGCCAGCAGCCAGACAGGGGGCACTGGAAACACCATATATTTT.

V is TRBV28 and J is TRBJ2-4; TRBD2 is a possible D gene (5 bases). The germline V gene encodes CDR1 MDHEN and CDR2 SYDVKM. Trimming took 2 bases from V and 6 from J, leaving 11 bases between them. There are 14 residues in the CDR3. CDR3 sequence: CASSLTGMGNIQYF. The CDR3 region has the DNA TGTGCCAGCAGTTTAACCGGGATGGGAAACATTCAGTACTTC.

V and J are TRBV18 and TRBJ1-2; D is unresolved. Per germline, CDR1 KGHSH and CDR2 LQKENI. The length of the CDR3 is 15 residues. Deletions cut 4 bases from V and 4 bases from J, with 16 bases between. In DNA form, the CDR3 reads TGTGCCAGCTCACGGGAGGGCGCCTTAGTCTATGGCTACACCTTC. Translating gives CASSREGALVYGYTF.

This chain uses TRBV9 with TRBJ2-7, with a weak D call TRBD2 (5 bases). The CDR3 is 16 amino acids. Per germline, CDR1 SGDLS and CDR2 YYNGEE. V was trimmed by 4 bases and J by 6 bases, leaving 23 bases between them. The DNA of the CDR3 is TGTGCCAGCAGCCCCCGATCTAGCCCCGGGCGGCCCGAGCAGTACTTC. It yields the protein CASSPRSSPGRPEQYF.

This chain connects TRBV21-1 to TRBJ2-1; TRBD1, the table's D call, was not compared with the DNA. TRBV21-1 has pseudogene status. CDR3 length: 13 residues. The CDR3 reads CASNWTRHNEQFF. DNA of the CDR3: TGTGCCAGCAACTGGACACGGCACAATGAGCAGTTCTTC.

The chain combines TRBV2 with TRBJ2-1, with D maybe TRBD2 (5 bases). The germline V gene has CDR1 SNHLY and CDR2 FYNNEI. Trimming took off 5 bases at V and 6 bases at J, with 14 bases between the two ends. This CDR3 has 14 amino acids. The chain's CDR3 is CASSLRTYGNEQFF. For the CDR3, the DNA is TGTGCCAGCAGTTTACGGACTTATGGCAATGAGCAGTTCTTC. The whole variable domain, remainder taken from reference TRBV2 and TRBJ2-1, is EPEVTQTPSHQVTQMGQEVILRCVPISNHLYFYWYRQILGQKVEFLVSFYNNEISEKSEIFDDQFSVERPDGSNFTLKIRSTKLEDSAMYFCASSLRTYGNEQFFGPGTRLTVL.

V and J are TRBV16 and TRBJ1-2; TRBD1 matches at 10 bases. The CDR3 length is 14 residues. Germline values: CDR1 KGHSY, CDR2 FQNENV. Trimming cost V 1 base and J 4 bases; bases outside gene matches: 0. The CDR3 loop reads CASSQWDRGYGYTF. CDR3 nucleotides: TGTGCCAGCAGCCAATGGGACAGGGGCTATGGCTACACCTTC.

In its sample, this clone was seen a few times. The gene calls are TRBV5-6 and TRBJ2-6; 9 bases agree with TRBD2. The CDR3 spans 18 residues. J gave up 4 bases and V 4 bases, and 12 bases lay outside the gene matches. Germline V gene sequence: CDR1 SGHDT, CDR2 YYEEEE. The CDR3 DNA is TGTGCCAGCAGCGTAGCGGGAGCGCGTCCTGCCGGGGCCAACGTCCTGACTTTC. As protein: CASSVAGARPAGANVLTF.

This clone was counted between two and nine times. The chain employs TRBV14 and TRBJ1-4, with 7 positions matching TRBD1. The CDR3 is 17 amino acids. The junction had 6 bases not matched to a gene; V was cut back by 0 bases and J by 2 bases. Germline lookup yields CDR1 SGHDN and CDR2 FVKESK. CDR3 amino acids: CASSQEAGGLTNEKLFF. The CDR3 DNA follows: TGTGCCAGCAGCCAAGAGGCAGGGGGTCTGACTAATGAAAAACTGTTTTTT.

As for this clone: It is likely a read error: a sequence one base away is far more abundant. The rearrangement uses TRBV19 and TRBJ2-7; D might be TRBD2 (5 bases). Germline CDR1 reads LNHDA; CDR2 reads SQIVND (reference sequence). CDR3 length equals 16 residues. Between the trimmed V and J ends, which lost 8 bases and 0 bases, there was a span of 20 bases. The DNA for the CDR3 is TGTGCCAGTGGTACCACCAGCGGAATGCTCTCCTACGAGCAGTACTTC. Residues: CASGTTSGMLSYEQYF.

The CDR3 DNA follows: TGTGCCAGCATACCCGACAGGCAGAACACTGAAGCTTTCTTT. As protein: CASIPDRQNTEAFF. The chain has TRBV7-2 and TRBJ1-1; possible D gene TRBD1, 6 bases. The CDR3 sequence is 14 residues long. Germline V gene sequence: CDR1 SGHTA, CDR2 FQGNSA. V was cut by 7 bases and J by 1 base, with 13 bases left in between.

The chain carries TRBV4-3 and TRBJ1-3; D remains ambiguous. CDR1 LGHNA and CDR2 YSLEER come from the germline V gene. The ends were cut back, 1 base at V and 4 bases at J, with 11 bases in the middle. This CDR3 spans 15 amino acids. The CDR3 spells CASSQVGVGGNTIYF. The CDR3 DNA sequence: TGCGCCAGCAGCCAAGTGGGAGTTGGGGGAAACACCATATATTTT.

This rearrangement joins TRBV13 to TRBJ1-6, with 8 bases fitting TRBD1. The CDR3 is 15 amino acids. The germline V gene encodes CDR1 PRHDT and CDR2 FYEKMQ (reference sequence). J was trimmed by 8 bases and V by 5 bases; bases with no gene match: 8. This CDR3 reads CASSIAGGPDSPLHF. The CDR3 DNA follows: TGTGCCAGCAGCATTGCAGGGGGCCCGGATTCACCCCTCCACTTT.

A single count supports this clone. The rearrangement joins TRBV19 to TRBJ2-7; 10 nucleotides line up with TRBD1. V lost 6 bases, J lost 3 bases, and 2 bases stayed unmatched. CDR3 size: 13 residues. The germline gives CDR1 LNHDA, CDR2 SQIVND (reference sequence). CDR3 bases: TGTGCCAGTAGGGGGACAGGGGTCTACGAGCAGTACTTC. Its protein is CASRGTGVYEQYF.

V gene TRBV28 combines with J gene TRBJ2-5; TRBD1 agrees at 7 bases. Germline V gene sequence: CDR1 MDHEN, CDR2 SYDVKM. The CDR3 is 16 residues long. Unmatched junction bases numbered 10, after V lost 4 bases and J lost 2 bases. The CDR3 nucleotides are TGTGCCAGCAGTTCCTTCCGGGACAGTTATCAAGAGACCCAGTACTTC. Translated, it gives CASSSFRDSYQETQYF.

This clone was observed a handful of times. The chain combines TRBV5-1 with TRBJ2-1, with 12 bases that match TRBD2. The V gene end was trimmed by 4 bases and the J gene end by 5 bases; junction bases not matched to a gene: 7. The germline CDR1 and CDR2 sequences are SGHRS and YFSETQ. The CDR3 length is 16 residues. CDR3 nucleotide sequence: TGCGCCAGCAGCCCACTAGCGGGAGGACTTAACAATGAGCAGTTCTTC. Its protein is CASSPLAGGLNNEQFF.

In this sample, this clone turned up a few times. This rearrangement joins TRBV7-2 to TRBJ2-7; 7 nucleotides line up with TRBD2. This CDR3 comprises 14 residues. The V segment lost 8 bases and the J segment 3 bases; nucleotides outside the gene matches: 10. Germline V gene data show CDR1 as SGHTA and CDR2 as FQGNSA. The CDR3 DNA sequence: TGTGCCAGCCAACGAGGCGGGAGCGTCTACGAGCAGTACTTC. Translation: CASQRGGSVYEQYF.

This clone was found once. The chain combines TRBV30 with TRBJ2-3; tentative D call: TRBD1 (5 bases). This CDR3 is 13 amino acids long. V lost 3 bases and J lost 4, with 11 bases in between. Germline V gene lookup returns CDR1 GTSNPN and CDR2 SVGIG (reference sequence). CDR3 amino acids: CAWRTIGADTQYF. CDR3 nucleotides: TGTGCCTGGAGAACCATAGGGGCAGATACGCAGTATTTT.

The chain links TRBV4-1 to TRBJ2-2; 8 nucleotides line up with TRBD1. J was trimmed by 3 bases and V by 0 bases; bases with no gene match: 0. Germline CDR1 reads MGHRA; CDR2 reads YSYEKL. This CDR3 contains 15 residues. The CDR3 loop reads CASSQEDRDTGELFF. For the CDR3, the DNA is TGCGCCAGCAGCCAAGAGGACAGGGACACCGGGGAGCTGTTTTTT.

J is TRBJ2-6 and V is TRBV11-1; D is perhaps TRBD1 (6 bases). CDR1 and CDR2 from the germline V gene are SGHAT and FQDESV (reference sequence). Deletions cut 0 bases from V and 0 bases from J, with 12 bases between. The CDR3 contains 18 residues. The CDR3 sequence is CASSLAKTGFSGANVLTF. CDR3 DNA sequence: TGTGCCAGCAGCTTAGCTAAAACAGGGTTCTCTGGGGCCAACGTCCTGACTTTC.

The chain combines TRBV11-2 with TRBJ2-5, with a weak D call TRBD1 (5 bases). V lost 5 bases to trimming and J lost 4 bases, with 20 bases between them. This CDR3 is built from 16 residues. CDR1 and CDR2 from the germline V gene are SGHAT and FQNNGV. The CDR3 loop reads CASSLTPKGWVETQYF. The CDR3, as DNA: TGTGCCAGCAGCCTAACCCCTAAGGGGTGGGTAGAGACCCAGTACTTC.

This clone was counted between two and nine times. CDR3 residues: CASRGGQGLSSEQYF. As DNA, the CDR3 is TGCGCCAGCAGGGGGGGGCAGGGGTTATCAAGCGAGCAGTACTTC. This chain links TRBV5-1 with TRBJ2-7; TRBD2 is a possible D gene (7 bases). The germline gives CDR1 SGHRS, CDR2 YFSETQ. V lost 5 bases to trimming and J lost 6 bases, with 21 bases between them. This CDR3 spans 15 amino acids.